The 6 T cell receptor beta chains below were found in one sample sequenced in a study of T cell repertoires in cytomegalovirus infection. Via MiXCR, TCRdb re-called the reads, giving one row per CDR3 protein. The data show approximately 97,000 distinct CDR3 sequences, with more than 15% seen just once and about 8.8% held by the top ten. Sequencing was performed on PBMCs. These receptors came from a human donor in good health (CMV status not recorded). Some clones in this sample may be carry-over from other donors' samples.

Turning to this clonotype: A much bigger clone sits one base away, suggesting this may be a read error. The V and J genes are TRBV7-9 and TRBJ2-7, with 8 bases matching TRBD1. V gave up 4 bases and J gave up 4 bases; unmatched junction bases: 9. The CDR3 contains 15 residues. From germline, CDR1 is SEHNR and CDR2 FQNEAQ (reference sequence). CDR3 coding DNA: TGTGCCAGCAGCTCGATCCTCCGGGACAGGTACGAGCAGTACTTC. The encoded protein is CASSSILRDRYEQYF.

Concerning this clonotype: An end of the junction does not agree with germline; a read error may underlie this. The J gene is TRBJ2-1, the V gene TRBV7-3; D might be TRBD2 (10 bases). Germline lookup yields CDR1 SGHTA and CDR2 FQGTGA. CDR3 length: 13 residues. CDR3 protein: CVSQAGGTGRQFF. In DNA, the CDR3 is TGTGTCAGCCAAGCGGGGGGGACAGGGCGGCAGTTCTTC. The full variable domain, in which reference TRBV7-3 and TRBJ2-1 provide the parts outside the CDR3, is GAGVSQTPSNKVTEKGKYVELRCDPISGHTALYWYRQSLGQGPEFLIYFQGTGAADDSGLPNDRFFAVRPEGSVSTLKIQRTERGDSAVYLCVSQAGGTGRQFFGPGTRLTVL.

The chain combines TRBV18 with TRBJ1-1, with D unclear. Germline CDR1 reads KGHSH; CDR2 reads LQKENI. The CDR3 totals 13 residues. Trimming pared 3 bases from V and 5 bases from J, leaving 10 bases between. This chain's CDR3 is CASSPTRRTEAFF. The CDR3 DNA is TGTGCCAGCTCACCTACTCGGAGGACTGAAGCTTTCTTT.

Turning to this clonotype: Possible read error: a much larger clone is one base away. The rearrangement links TRBV19 to TRBJ2-2; D may be TRBD2 (6 bases). Germline loops: CDR1 LNHDA, CDR2 SQIVND (reference sequence). The CDR3 spans 14 residues. The CDR3 loop is CASRGGAGAGDLFF. CDR3 nucleotides: TGTGCCAGTAGAGGCGGGGCGGGTGCCGGGGATCTGTTTTTT.

The rearrangement links TRBV20-1 to TRBJ1-2, with D unclear. The germline V and J ends were trimmed by 1 base and 5 bases, with 14 bases remaining between them. The CDR3 has 14 residues. The germline CDR1 and CDR2 sequences are DFQATT and SNEGSKA (reference sequence). The CDR3 spells CSARVTRRSYGYTF. The DNA for the CDR3 is TGCAGTGCTAGAGTAACGCGTAGAAGTTATGGCTACACCTTC.

This clonotype was counted ten times or more. The V call is TRBV7-8, the J call TRBJ2-7; D possibly corresponds to TRBD1 (5 bases). The V end was cut by 5 bases, the J end by 6 bases, with 17 bases between. The CDR3 loop spans 14 amino acids. CDR1 is SGHVS and CDR2 is FQNEAQ in the germline V gene. CDR3 bases: TGTGCCAGCAGCCCGAACGTGGGGCAAGGCGAGCAGTACTTC. This sequence encodes CASSPNVGQGEQYF.